What follows are 21 T cell receptor beta chains derived from one specimen sequenced in a study of blood T cell repertoires in COVID-19 (dated by TCRdb to about 2020). Libraries were made using the immunoSEQ multiplex PCR assay. TCRdb stores this immuneACCESS table with in-frame sequences only. Part of the clones is absent; in the studies checked, under half of the shortfall reflects unresolved V genes, and no reason is known for the rest. For this sample there are more than 70,000 clones; approximately 85% appear just once. The top ten hold 3.8% of the sample. Sequenced: peripheral blood. These receptors were obtained from a man aged 55-75 years with acute or convalescent COVID-19.

The genes are TRBV19 and TRBJ1-5; D is unclear. There are 13 residues in the CDR3. Germline CDR1 reads LNHDA; CDR2 reads SQIVND (reference sequence). The V end was cut by 4 bases, the J end by 9 bases, with 13 bases between. The CDR3 loop reads CASSNTGGWPQHF. CDR3 sequence (DNA): TGTGCCAGTAGTAATACGGGAGGATGGCCCCAGCATTTT.

This rearrangement joins TRBV5-1 to TRBJ2-3, with TRBD2 identical over 13 bases. This CDR3 is built from 15 residues. V shed 2 bases and J 7 bases; nucleotides not matched to a gene: 4. Germline CDR1 SGHRS, CDR2 YFSETQ. The CDR3 sequence: CASSFGTSGKYTQYF. The CDR3 coding sequence is TGCGCCAGCAGCTTCGGGACTAGCGGGAAATATACGCAGTATTTT.

In its sample, this clone was seen a few times. The chain combines TRBV5-1 with TRBJ1-5, with D maybe TRBD1 (5 bases). This CDR3 has 13 amino acids. Germline CDR1 and CDR2: SGHRS and YFSETQ. V lost 0 bases to trimming and J lost 9 bases, with 10 bases between them. The CDR3 sequence is CASSLAGVGPQHF. CDR3 coding DNA: TGCGCCAGCAGCTTGGCGGGGGTAGGGCCCCAGCATTTT.

The chain recombines TRBV18 with TRBJ2-7, with TRBD1 identical over 7 bases. Per germline, CDR1 KGHSH and CDR2 LQKENI. Trimming removed 5 bases from V and 5 bases from J; junction bases left unmatched: 9. The CDR3 has 14 amino acids. CDR3 in amino acids: CASSSRQGGDEQYF. The DNA of the CDR3 is TGTGCCAGCTCATCGCGACAGGGTGGCGACGAGCAGTACTTC. The full variable domain, completed using reference TRBV18 and TRBJ2-7, is NAGVMQNPRHLVRRRGQEARLRCSPMKGHSHVYWYRQLPEEGLKFMVYLQKENIIDESGMPKERFSAEFPKEGPSILRIQQVVRGDSAAYFCASSSRQGGDEQYFGPGTRLTVT.

V is TRBV4-2 and J is TRBJ2-5, with TRBD1 as a possible D gene (6 bases). Germline V CDR1 and CDR2: LGHNA, YNFKEQ. The length of the CDR3 is 16 residues. The V gene lost 1 base and the J gene lost 1 base, with 13 bases spanning the gap. CDR3 in amino acids: CASSQGEGGIQETQYF. The CDR3 nucleotides read TGTGCCAGCAGCCAAGGGGAAGGGGGTATCCAAGAGACCCAGTACTTC.

This chain joins TRBV3-1 (or the pseudogene TRBV3-2) and TRBJ2-5; 11 bases are shared with TRBD2. This CDR3 spans 16 amino acids. Germline CDR1 is LGHDT and CDR2 is YNNKEL (reference sequence). Trimming at V came to 3 bases and at J to 2 bases, leaving 5 bases not matched to a gene. CDR3 nucleotides: TGTGCCAGCAGCCACTTAGCGGGAGGGCAACAAGAGACCCAGTACTTC. It specifies CASSHLAGGQQETQYF.

V and J are TRBV5-1 and TRBJ2-7; TRBD2 matches at 9 bases. CDR3 length equals 15 residues. Germline V gene data show CDR1 as SGHRS and CDR2 as YFSETQ. Trimming removed 2 bases from V and 7 bases from J; junction bases left unmatched: 10. The CDR3 bases are TGCGCCAGCAGCTTTAGCGGGAGTCCCTCGGAGGAGCAGTACTTC. It translates to CASSFSGSPSEEQYF. Variable domain in full (rest from reference TRBV5-1 and TRBJ2-7): KAGVTQTPRYLIKTRGQQVTLSCSPISGHRSVSWYQQTPGQGLQFLFEYFSETQRNKGNFPGRFSGRQFSNSRSEMNVSTLELGDSALYLCASSFSGSPSEEQYFGPGTRLTVT.

V and J are TRBV9 and TRBJ1-2; D is possibly TRBD1 (5 bases). The CDR3 is 16 amino acids. The V and J ends lost 0 bases and 5 bases respectively, with 17 bases between them. Germline V gene lookup returns CDR1 SGDLS and CDR2 YYNGEE. The CDR3 is CASSVAVGGAGYGYTF. The DNA for the CDR3 is TGTGCCAGCAGCGTAGCTGTAGGAGGGGCTGGGTATGGCTACACCTTC.

This sequence joins TRBV14 and TRBJ2-7; possibly TRBD1 for D (6 bases). This CDR3 is 13 amino acids long. V shed 2 bases and J shed 4 bases, with 9 bases lying between them. Germline V lookup: CDR1 SGHDN, CDR2 FVKESK. CDR3 nucleotide sequence: TGTGCCAGCAGCCAAACAGGGAAGTACGAGCAGTACTTC. It codes for CASSQTGKYEQYF.

This clone was seen a single time. The chain has TRBV5-1 and TRBJ2-7; the D gene is possibly TRBD2 (6 bases). Trimming took 0 bases from V and 3 from J, leaving 13 bases between them. The V gene's germline CDR1 is SGHRS and CDR2 YFSETQ. The length of the CDR3 is 15 residues. CDR3: CASSLVGGEHYEQYF. The CDR3, as DNA: TGCGCCAGCAGCTTGGTTGGCGGGGAGCACTACGAGCAGTACTTC.

The chain carries TRBV5-1 and TRBJ2-2; 10 nucleotides match TRBD2. Germline loops: CDR1 SGHRS, CDR2 YFSETQ. Trimming took 2 bases from V and 5 from J; bases not matched to a gene: 6. The CDR3 covers 16 residues. The CDR3 loop is CASSFIAGGGTGELFF. The CDR3 DNA sequence: TGCGCCAGCAGCTTTATAGCGGGAGGAGGAACCGGGGAGCTGTTTTTT.

The rearrangement joins TRBV10-3 to TRBJ2-3; TRBD2 agrees at 12 bases. Per the germline V gene, CDR1 is ENHRY and CDR2 is SYGVKD. V was clipped by 0 bases and J by 2 bases; unmatched bases: 3. The CDR3 length is 17 residues. The CDR3 sequence is CAISESLAGGHTDTQYF. CDR3 coding DNA: TGTGCCATCAGTGAGTCACTAGCGGGGGGCCACACAGATACGCAGTATTTT.

The V gene is TRBV4-1, the J gene TRBJ2-1; D not resolved. Germline V gene lookup returns CDR1 MGHRA and CDR2 YSYEKL. The CDR3 has 13 residues. V dropped 5 bases and J dropped 0 bases, with 5 bases sitting between them. CDR3 sequence reads: CASSMSSYNEQFF. The DNA for the CDR3 is TGCGCCAGCAGCATGAGCTCCTACAATGAGCAGTTCTTC.

This sequence joins TRBV6-5 and TRBJ2-7; D is possibly TRBD2 (5 bases). Germline CDR1 is MNHEY and CDR2 is SVGAGI. This CDR3 spans 14 amino acids. Trimming took 6 bases from V and 1 from J, leaving 13 bases between them. The CDR3 here is CASSQTRDSYEQYF. The CDR3 bases are TGTGCCAGCAGCCAAACACGGGATTCCTACGAGCAGTACTTC.

This chain links TRBV10-2 with TRBJ2-5, with no clear D. The CDR3 length is 13 residues. Between the trimmed V and J ends, which lost 2 bases and 1 base, there was a span of 5 bases. Germline V gene lookup returns CDR1 WSHSY and CDR2 SAAADI. The CDR3 sequence: CASSEVSQETQYF. In DNA, the CDR3 is TGCGCCAGCAGTGAGGTCAGCCAAGAGACCCAGTACTTC.

The V and J genes are TRBV6-2 or TRBV6-3 and TRBJ2-2; the D gene is possibly TRBD1 (5 bases). The CDR3 consists of 14 residues. V dropped 4 bases and J dropped 5 bases, with 11 bases sitting between them. The germline V gene encodes CDR1 MNHEY and CDR2 SVGEGT. CDR3 sequence: CASSSGLLTGELFF. The DNA for the CDR3 is TGTGCCAGCAGTTCAGGGCTTCTTACCGGGGAGCTGTTTTTT.

The rearrangement links TRBV21-1 to TRBJ2-5; the D call in the table, TRBD2, was not verified against the DNA. TRBV21-1 is tagged as a pseudogene. The CDR3 sequence is 16 residues long. CDR3 sequence (DNA): TGTGCCAGCAGCAAAAGGGGGACTAGCAAGGCTGAGACCCAGTACTTC. This gives the protein CASSKRGTSKAETQYF.

A single count supports this clone. DNA for the CDR3: TGTGCCAGCAGTTTATCGAATCAAGGGACAGGAATATATTTT. The encoded protein is CASSLSNQGTGIYF. This chain connects TRBV27 to TRBJ1-3, with 8 bases identical to TRBD1. The germline V gene encodes CDR1 MNHEY and CDR2 SMNVEV (reference sequence). V was clipped by 0 bases and J by 13 bases; unmatched bases: 8. This CDR3 has 14 amino acids.

The V call is TRBV19, the J call TRBJ1-6; 10 bases are a match to TRBD1. Trimming at V came to 9 bases and at J to 4 bases, leaving 6 bases not matched to a gene. Germline V gene sequence: CDR1 LNHDA, CDR2 SQIVND (reference sequence). There are 15 residues in the CDR3. The CDR3 loop reads CASKTGGVYNSPLHF. CDR3 nucleotides: TGTGCCAGCAAGACAGGGGGCGTATATAATTCACCCCTCCACTTT.

The chain is built from TRBV5-1 and TRBJ2-7, with a weak D call TRBD2 (5 bases). Germline V gene sequence: CDR1 SGHRS, CDR2 YFSETQ. The CDR3 covers 13 residues. V lost 5 bases and J lost 4, with 13 bases in between. The CDR3 DNA follows: TGCGCCAGCAGACCGGGATCAACTTACGAGCAGTACTTC. Translation gives CASRPGSTYEQYF.

The J gene is TRBJ2-3, the V gene TRBV9; maybe TRBD2 (6 bases). The V end lost 3 bases, the J end lost 3 bases, and 11 bases lay between the germline ends. CDR3 length: 14 amino acids. Germline V gene sequence: CDR1 SGDLS, CDR2 YYNGEE. The CDR3 DNA follows: TGTGCCAGCAGCGCCGGGAGATGGACAGATACGCAGTATTTT. It is translated as CASSAGRWTDTQYF. The full variable domain, completed using reference TRBV9 and TRBJ2-3, is DSGVTQTPKHLITATGQRVTLRCSPRSGDLSVYWYQQSLDQGLQFLIQYYNGEERAKGNILERFSAQQFPDLHSELNLSSLELGDSALYFCASSAGRWTDTQYFGPGTRLTVL.